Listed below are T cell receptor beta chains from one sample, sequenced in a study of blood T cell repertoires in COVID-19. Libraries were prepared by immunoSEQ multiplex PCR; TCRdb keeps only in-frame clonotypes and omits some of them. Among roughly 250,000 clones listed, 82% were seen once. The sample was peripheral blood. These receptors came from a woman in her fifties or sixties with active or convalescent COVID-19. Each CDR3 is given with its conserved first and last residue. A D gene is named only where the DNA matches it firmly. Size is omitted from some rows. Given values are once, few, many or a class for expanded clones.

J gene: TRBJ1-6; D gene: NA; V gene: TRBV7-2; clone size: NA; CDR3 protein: CASSSVQGRSPLHF; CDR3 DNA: TGTGCCAGCAGCTCAGTACAGGGACGTTCACCCCTCCACTTT
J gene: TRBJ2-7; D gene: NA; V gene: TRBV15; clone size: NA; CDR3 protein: CATSRTASYEQYF; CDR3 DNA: TGTGCCACCAGCAGGACAGCCTCCTACGAGCAGTACTTC
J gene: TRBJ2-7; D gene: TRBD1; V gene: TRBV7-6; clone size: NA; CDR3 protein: CASSPRTGGVQYF; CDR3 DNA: TGTGCCAGCAGCCCTCGGACAGGGGGCGTGCAGTACTTC
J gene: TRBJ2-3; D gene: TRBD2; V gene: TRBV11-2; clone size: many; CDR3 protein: CASSLYGGAASTDTQYF; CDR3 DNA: TGTGCCAGCAGCTTATACGGGGGGGCTGCTAGCACAGATACGCAGTATTTT
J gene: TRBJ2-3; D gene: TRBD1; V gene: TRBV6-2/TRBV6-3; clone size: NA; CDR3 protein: CASSYSTDRPFTDTQYF; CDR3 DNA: TGTGCCAGCAGTTACTCAACGGACAGGCCATTCACAGATACGCAGTATTTT
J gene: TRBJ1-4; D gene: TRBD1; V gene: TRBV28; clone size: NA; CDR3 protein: CASSFRGANEKLFF; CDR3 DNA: TGTGCCAGCAGTTTCAGGGGGGCTAATGAAAAACTGTTTTTT
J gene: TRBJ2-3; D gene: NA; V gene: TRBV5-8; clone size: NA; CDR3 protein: CASSLEVDGGGPTDTQYF; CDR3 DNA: TGTGCCAGCAGCTTGGAGGTGGATGGGGGGGGGCCCACAGATACGCAGTATTTT
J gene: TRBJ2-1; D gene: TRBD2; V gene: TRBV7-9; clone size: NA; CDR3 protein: CASSSKLAGARSSYNEQFF; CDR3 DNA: TGTGCCAGCAGCTCCAAACTAGCGGGGGCCCGAAGCTCCTACAATGAGCAGTTCTTC
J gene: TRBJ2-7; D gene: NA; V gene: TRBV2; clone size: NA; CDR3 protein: CASSVSSVRSSYEQYF; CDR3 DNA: TGTGCCAGCAGTGTGAGTAGCGTGAGGAGCTCCTACGAGCAGTACTTC
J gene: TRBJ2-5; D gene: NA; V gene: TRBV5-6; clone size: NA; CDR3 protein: CASSSWGGNIKGETQYF; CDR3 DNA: TGTGCCAGCAGCTCGTGGGGCGGGAATATTAAGGGAGAGACCCAGTACTTC